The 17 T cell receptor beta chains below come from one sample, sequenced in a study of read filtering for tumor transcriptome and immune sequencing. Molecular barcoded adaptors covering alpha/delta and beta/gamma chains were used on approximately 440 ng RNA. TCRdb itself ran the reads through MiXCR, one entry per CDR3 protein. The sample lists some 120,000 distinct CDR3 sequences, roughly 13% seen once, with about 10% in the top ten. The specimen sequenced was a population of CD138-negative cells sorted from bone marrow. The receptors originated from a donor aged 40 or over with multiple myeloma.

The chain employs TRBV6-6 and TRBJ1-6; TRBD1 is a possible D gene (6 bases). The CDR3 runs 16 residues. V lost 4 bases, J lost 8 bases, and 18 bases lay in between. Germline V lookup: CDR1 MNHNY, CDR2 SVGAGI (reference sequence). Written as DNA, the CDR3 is TGTGCCAGCAGTTCCCGACCAGGGGCAGAAGATTCACCCCTCCACTTT. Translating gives CASSSRPGAEDSPLHF.

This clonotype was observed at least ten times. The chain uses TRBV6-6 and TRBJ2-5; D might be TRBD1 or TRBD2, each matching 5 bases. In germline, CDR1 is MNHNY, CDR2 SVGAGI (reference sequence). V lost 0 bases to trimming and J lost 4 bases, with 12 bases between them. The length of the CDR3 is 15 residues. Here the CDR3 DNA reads TGTGCCAGCAGTTACTCGCGGGCTGGGGCAGAGACCCAGTACTTC. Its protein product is CASSYSRAGAETQYF.

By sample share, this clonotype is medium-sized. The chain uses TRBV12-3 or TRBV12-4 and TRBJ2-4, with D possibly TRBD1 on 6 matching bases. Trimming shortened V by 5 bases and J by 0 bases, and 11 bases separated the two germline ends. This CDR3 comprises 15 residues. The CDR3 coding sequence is TGTGCCAGCAGTGAACGGACAGTAGCCAAAAACATTCAGTACTTC. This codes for CASSERTVAKNIQYF.

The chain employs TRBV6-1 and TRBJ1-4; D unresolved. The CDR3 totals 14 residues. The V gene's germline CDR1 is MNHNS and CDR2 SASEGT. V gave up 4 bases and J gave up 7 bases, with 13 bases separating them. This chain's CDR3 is CASSATDTGEKLFF. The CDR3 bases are TGTGCCAGCAGTGCCACAGATACGGGTGAAAAACTGTTTTTT.

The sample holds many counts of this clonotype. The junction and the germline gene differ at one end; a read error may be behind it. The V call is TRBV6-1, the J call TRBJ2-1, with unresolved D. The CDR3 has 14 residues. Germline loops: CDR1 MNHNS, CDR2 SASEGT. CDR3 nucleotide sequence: TGTGCCAGCAGAGAAGCCGACGTTAACAATGAGCAGTTCTTC. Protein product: CASREADVNNEQFF.

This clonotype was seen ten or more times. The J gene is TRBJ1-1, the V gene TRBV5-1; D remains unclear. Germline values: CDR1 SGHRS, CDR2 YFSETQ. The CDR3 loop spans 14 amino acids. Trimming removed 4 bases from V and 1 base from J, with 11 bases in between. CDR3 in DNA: TGCGCCAGCAGCAGGGAGGCATCGAACACTGAAGCTTTCTTT. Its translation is CASSREASNTEAFF.

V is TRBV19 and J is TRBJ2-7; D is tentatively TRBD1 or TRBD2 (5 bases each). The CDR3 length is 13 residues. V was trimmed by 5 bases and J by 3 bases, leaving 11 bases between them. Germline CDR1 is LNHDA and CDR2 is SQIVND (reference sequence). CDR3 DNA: TGTGCCAGTAGTCCGGGACCTTACTACGAGCAGTACTTC. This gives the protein CASSPGPYYEQYF. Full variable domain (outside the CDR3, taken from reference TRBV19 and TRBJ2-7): DGGITQSPKYLFRKEGQNVTLSCEQNLNHDAMYWYRQDPGQGLRLIYYSQIVNDFQKGDIAEGYSVSREKKESFPLTVTSAQKNPTAFYLCASSPGPYYEQYFGPGTRLTVT.

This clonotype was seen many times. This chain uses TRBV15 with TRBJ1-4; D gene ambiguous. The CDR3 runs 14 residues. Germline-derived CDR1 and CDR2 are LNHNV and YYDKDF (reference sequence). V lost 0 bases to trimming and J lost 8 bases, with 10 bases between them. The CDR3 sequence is CATSRDEVREKLFF. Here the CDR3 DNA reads TGTGCCACCAGCAGAGATGAGGTTCGAGAAAAACTGTTTTTT.

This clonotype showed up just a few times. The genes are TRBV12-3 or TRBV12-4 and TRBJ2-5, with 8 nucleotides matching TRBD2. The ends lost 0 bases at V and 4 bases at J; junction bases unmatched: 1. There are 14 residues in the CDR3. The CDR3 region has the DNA TGTGCCAGCAGTTTAGCTAGCGGGGCAGAGACCCAGTACTTC. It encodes CASSLASGAETQYF.

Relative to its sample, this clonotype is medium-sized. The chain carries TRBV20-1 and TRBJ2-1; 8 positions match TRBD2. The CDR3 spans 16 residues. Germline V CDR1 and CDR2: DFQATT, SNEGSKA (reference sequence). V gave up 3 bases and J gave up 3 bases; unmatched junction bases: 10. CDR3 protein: CSASGGALRGYNEQFF. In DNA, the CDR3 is TGCAGTGCTAGCGGGGGGGCCCTCCGAGGCTACAATGAGCAGTTCTTC.

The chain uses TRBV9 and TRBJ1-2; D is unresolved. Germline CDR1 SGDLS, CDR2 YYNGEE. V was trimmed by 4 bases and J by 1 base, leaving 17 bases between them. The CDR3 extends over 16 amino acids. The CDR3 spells CASSPSPLEYNYGYTF. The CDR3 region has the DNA TGTGCCAGCAGCCCATCCCCCCTAGAGTATAACTATGGCTACACCTTC.

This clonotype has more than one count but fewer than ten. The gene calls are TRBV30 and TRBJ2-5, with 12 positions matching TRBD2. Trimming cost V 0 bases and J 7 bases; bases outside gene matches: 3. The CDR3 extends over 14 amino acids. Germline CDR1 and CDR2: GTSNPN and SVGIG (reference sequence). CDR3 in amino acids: CAWSVLAGGGTQYF. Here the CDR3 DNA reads TGTGCCTGGAGTGTACTAGCGGGAGGCGGGACCCAGTACTTC.

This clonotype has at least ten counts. The CDR3 region has the DNA TGTGCCAGCAGCTCTTTAACTAGCGGGGAAGCGGAGACCCAGTACTTC. The encoded protein is CASSSLTSGEAETQYF. The rearrangement links TRBV5-4 to TRBJ2-5, with TRBD2 identical over 10 bases. This CDR3 spans 16 amino acids. Unmatched junction bases numbered 10, after V lost 3 bases and J lost 5 bases. Germline V gene sequence: CDR1 SGHNT, CDR2 YYREEE (reference sequence).

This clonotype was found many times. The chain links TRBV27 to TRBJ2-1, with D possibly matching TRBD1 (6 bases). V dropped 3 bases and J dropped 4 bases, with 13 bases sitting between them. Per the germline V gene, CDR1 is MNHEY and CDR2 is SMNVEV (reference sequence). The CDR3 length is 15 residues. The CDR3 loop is CASSLSGTPYNEQFF. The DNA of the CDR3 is TGTGCCAGCAGTTTGTCCGGGACACCATACAATGAGCAGTTCTTC.

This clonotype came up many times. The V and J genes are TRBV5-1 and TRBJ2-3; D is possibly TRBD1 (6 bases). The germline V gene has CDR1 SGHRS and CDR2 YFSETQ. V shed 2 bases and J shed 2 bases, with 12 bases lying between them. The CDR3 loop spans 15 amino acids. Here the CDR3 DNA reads TGCGCCAGCAGCTTTACTCCGGGACACACAGATACGCAGTATTTT. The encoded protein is CASSFTPGHTDTQYF.

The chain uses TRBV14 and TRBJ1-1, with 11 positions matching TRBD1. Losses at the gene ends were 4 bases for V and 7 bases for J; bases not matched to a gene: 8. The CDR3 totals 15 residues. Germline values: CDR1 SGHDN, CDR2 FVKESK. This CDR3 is CASSPRTGGMGEAFF. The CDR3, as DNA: TGTGCCAGCAGCCCCCGGACAGGGGGCATGGGTGAAGCTTTCTTT.

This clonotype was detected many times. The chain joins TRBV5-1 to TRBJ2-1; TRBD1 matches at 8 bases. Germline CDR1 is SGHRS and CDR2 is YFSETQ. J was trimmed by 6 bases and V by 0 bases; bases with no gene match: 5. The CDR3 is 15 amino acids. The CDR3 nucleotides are TGCGCCAGCAGCTTGGGGGGGACAGGAGGCAATGAGCAGTTCTTC. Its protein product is CASSLGGTGGNEQFF.